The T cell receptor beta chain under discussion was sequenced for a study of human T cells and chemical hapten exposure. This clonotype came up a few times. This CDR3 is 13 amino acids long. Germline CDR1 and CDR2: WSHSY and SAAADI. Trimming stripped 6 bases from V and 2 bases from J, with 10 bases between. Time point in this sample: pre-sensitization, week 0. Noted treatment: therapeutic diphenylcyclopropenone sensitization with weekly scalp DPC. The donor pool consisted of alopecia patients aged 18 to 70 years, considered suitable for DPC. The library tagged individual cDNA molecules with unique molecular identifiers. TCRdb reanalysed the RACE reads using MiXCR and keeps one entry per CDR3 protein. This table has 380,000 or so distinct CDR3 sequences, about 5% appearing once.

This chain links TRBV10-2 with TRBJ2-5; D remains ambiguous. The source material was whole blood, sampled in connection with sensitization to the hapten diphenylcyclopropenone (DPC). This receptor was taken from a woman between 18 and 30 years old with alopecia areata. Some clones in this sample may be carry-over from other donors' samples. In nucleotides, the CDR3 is TGCGCCAGCAGGGATACAGCACAAGAGACCCAGTACTTC. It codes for CASRDTAQETQYF.